This record looks at one TCR beta chain sequence and its context. Germline is not matched at one junction end, which may reflect a read error. TCRbeta libraries were built with three rounds of nested PCR, modified from ARM-PCR. MiXCR, applied by TCRdb to the multiplex PCR reads, yields one record per CDR3 protein. The sample holds about 80,000 distinct CDR3 sequences, around 70% seen once. This sample's RNA came from whole unsorted tissue. These data come from a study of tumor and adjacent non-tumor tissue in lung cancer. Germline lookup yields CDR1 MNHNY and CDR2 SVGAGI (reference sequence). The CDR3 runs to 17 residues.

Specimen: lung tumor tissue. The TCR was taken from a woman aged 40 to 49 with non-small cell lung cancer. This rearrangement joins TRBV6-6 to TRBJ2-3; 13 bases map to TRBD2. This CDR3 reads CASRTGTSGVGTDTLYF. DNA for the CDR3: TGTGCCAGCAGAACCGGGACTAGCGGGGTGGGTACAGATACGCTGTATTTT.